The sample holds a few counts of the clone carrying this T cell receptor (beta chain). The antigen remains undetermined. This sample was included in a study of T cells in Graves' hyperthyroidism and ophthalmopathy. RNA transcripts provided the source from which TCR beta CDR3 regions were amplified. An initial round of RT-PCR targeting the TCR CDR3 relied on the HTBI primer set. MiXCR, applied by TCRdb to the multiplex PCR reads, yields one record per CDR3 protein. The data hold under 700,000 distinct CDR3 sequences, with 46% observed a single time. Regarding the study as a whole: Most thyroid clonotypes expanded above 0.001 were also detected in blood. In the analysis, a 13 V-J model separated ophthalmopathy from stable hyperthyroidism.

The study defined stable Graves' hyperthyroidism as no ophthalmopathy progression within 18 months. V dropped 0 bases and J dropped 5 bases, with 14 bases sitting between them. Germline CDR1 is SGHRS and CDR2 is YFSETQ. The CDR3 totals 15 residues. The TCR was taken from a woman aged 18-30 years with Graves' hyperthyroidism. Sequencing was carried out using peripheral blood or thyroid tissue (not recorded which). The chain has TRBV5-1 and TRBJ1-1, with D unclear. The CDR3 nucleotides are TGCGCCAGCAGCTTGGGGTGGGATAAGGAGACTGAAGCTTTCTTT. Protein product: CASSLGWDKETEAFF.